Shown below are 29 T cell receptor beta chains from a single sample sequenced in a study of CD8+ T cells in alopecia areata. Sequencing relied on a cDNA template that was reverse transcribed from extracted RNA. Sequenced by immunoSEQ multiplex PCR; TCRdb stores in-frame clones only, minus some. Of some 120,000 clones in the sample, roughly 57% were seen once. Noted treatment: oral pan-JAK inhibitor, 5-10 mg twice daily. The specimen comprised CD4+ T cells sorted from blood, sampled at week 4, from a patient treated with tofacitinib. These receptors originate from a human donor with alopecia areata.

Here the CDR3 DNA reads TGCAGCGTTGATAGCGGGGCCAGTGGGGCTTTCTTT. The encoded protein is CSVDSGASGAFF. V gene TRBV29-1 combines with J gene TRBJ1-1; D is possibly TRBD1 (5 bases). Germline loops: CDR1 SQVTM, CDR2 ANQGSEA. V dropped 3 bases and J dropped 11 bases, with 16 bases sitting between them. This CDR3 comprises 12 residues.

This chain joins TRBV30 and TRBJ2-5; 14 bases align to TRBD2. The CDR3 runs 15 residues. Germline CDR1 GTSNPN, CDR2 SVGIG (reference sequence). J was trimmed by 6 bases and V by 0 bases; bases with no gene match: 3. The CDR3 spells CAWSVGTSGRQTQYF. The DNA of the CDR3 is TGTGCCTGGAGTGTAGGGACTAGCGGGAGACAGACCCAGTACTTC. The full variable domain, with the rest looked up from reference TRBV30 and TRBJ2-5, is SQTIHQWPATLVQPVGSPLSLECTVEGTSNPNLYWYRQAAGRGLQLLFYSVGIGQISSEVPQNLSASRPQDRQFILSSKKLLLSDSGFYLCAWSVGTSGRQTQYFGPGTRLLVL.

This clone was observed a few times. This sample also contains other DNA sequences that code for the same CDR3. The chain carries TRBV18 and TRBJ1-3; D remains ambiguous. CDR1 is KGHSH and CDR2 is LQKENI in the germline V gene. Between the trimmed V and J ends, which lost 3 bases and 4 bases, there was a span of 7 bases. The CDR3 runs to 13 residues. The DNA for the CDR3 is TGTGCCAGCTCACCCGGACCAGGAAACACCATATATTTT. Its translation: CASSPGPGNTIYF.

In its sample, this clone was seen a few times. The chain carries TRBV10-3 and TRBJ2-1; 10 nucleotides align to TRBD2. The trim removed 7 bases at V and 6 bases at J, leaving 12 bases unmatched. CDR3 length: 16 residues. Germline V gene lookup returns CDR1 ENHRY and CDR2 SYGVKD. The CDR3 coding sequence is TGTGCCATCACTCCCTCCCTAGCGGGAGAGGGCAATGAGCAGTTCTTC. The encoded protein is CAITPSLAGEGNEQFF.

This clone was seen a single time. This chain connects TRBV5-6 to TRBJ2-3; 13 bases match TRBD2. With V trimmed by 4 bases and J by 6 bases, 8 bases remained unmatched. This CDR3 spans 16 amino acids. CDR1 is SGHDT and CDR2 is YYEEEE in the germline V gene. CDR3 sequence (DNA): TGTGCCAGCAGCCTCACCGGGACTAGCGGGGTGGATACGCAGTATTTT. This codes for CASSLTGTSGVDTQYF.

The chain employs TRBV5-1 and TRBJ2-7; 7 bases map to TRBD1. CDR1 is SGHRS and CDR2 is YFSETQ in the germline V gene. The CDR3 extends over 15 amino acids. The ends lost 1 base at V and 0 bases at J; junction bases unmatched: 4. CDR3 nucleotide sequence: TGCGCCAGCAGCTTGTCGACAGGGAACTCCTACGAGCAGTACTTC. Protein sequence: CASSLSTGNSYEQYF.

The chain combines TRBV6-5 with TRBJ2-5, with D possibly matching TRBD1 (6 bases). CDR1 and CDR2 (germline): MNHEY, SVGAGI. Trimming took 7 bases from V and 1 from J, leaving 13 bases between them. This CDR3 has 14 amino acids. The DNA of the CDR3 is TGTGCCAGCAAATGGACAGTCACCCAAGAGACCCAGTACTTC. Its translation: CASKWTVTQETQYF.

This clone has only a few counts. J is TRBJ2-1 and V is TRBV5-1, with TRBD1 as a possible D gene (6 bases). The CDR3 spans 16 residues. Trimming shortened V by 4 bases and J by 1 base, and 15 bases separated the two germline ends. The germline gives CDR1 SGHRS, CDR2 YFSETQ. The CDR3 spells CASSLTGPVSYNEQFF. DNA for the CDR3: TGCGCCAGCAGCCTCACAGGGCCGGTGTCCTACAATGAGCAGTTCTTC.

The genes are TRBV5-1 and TRBJ2-1, with TRBD2 matching over 7 bases. V gave up 1 base and J gave up 5 bases; unmatched junction bases: 6. Germline CDR1 SGHRS, CDR2 YFSETQ. The CDR3 spans 15 residues. CDR3 coding DNA: TGCGCCAGCAGCTTGTCCAGCGGGAACAACAATGAGCAGTTCTTC. It codes for CASSLSSGNNNEQFF.

V gene TRBV6-6 combines with J gene TRBJ2-2; 8 bases are a match to TRBD2. The V and J ends lost 2 bases and 2 bases, in that order; junction bases with no gene match: 1. The CDR3 length is 15 residues. Germline CDR1 reads MNHNY; CDR2 reads SVGAGI (reference sequence). CDR3 nucleotide sequence: TGTGCCAGCAGTTACGCGGGGGGTAACACCGGGGAGCTGTTTTTT. Translating gives CASSYAGGNTGELFF.

This clone came up a few times. The chain employs TRBV29-1 and TRBJ2-7; D remains ambiguous. Germline CDR1 and CDR2: SQVTM and ANQGSEA. V lost 3 bases and J lost 0, with 12 bases in between. The CDR3 runs to 14 residues. CDR3 sequence: CSVDRFLSSYEQYF. The CDR3 nucleotides read TGCAGCGTTGATCGGTTCCTGAGCTCCTACGAGCAGTACTTC.

The count of this clone is one. Here the CDR3 DNA reads TGCGCCAGCAGCCAAGTATACTCCAGGGGGCCTGAAAAACTGTTTTTT. This encodes CASSQVYSRGPEKLFF. V gene TRBV4-3 combines with J gene TRBJ1-4; 8 bases are shared with TRBD1. Germline loops: CDR1 LGHNA, CDR2 YSLEER. CDR3 length: 16 residues. Trimming took 1 base from V and 7 from J; bases not matched to a gene: 8.

This clone showed up just a few times. The rearrangement links TRBV19 to TRBJ2-6; a weak D match, TRBD1 (6 bases). With 4 bases removed from V and 2 bases from J, the gap between germline ends came to 9 bases. The CDR3 totals 15 residues. Per the germline V gene, CDR1 is LNHDA and CDR2 is SQIVND (reference sequence). The CDR3 reads CASSTNRAGANVLTF. The CDR3 nucleotides read TGTGCCAGTAGTACAAACAGGGCTGGGGCCAACGTCCTGACTTTC.

V gene TRBV2 combines with J gene TRBJ1-5, with TRBD1 matching 11 bases. The length of the CDR3 is 19 residues. Germline-derived CDR1 and CDR2 are SNHLY and FYNNEI. Trimming at V came to 7 bases and at J to 3 bases, leaving 17 bases not matched to a gene. CDR3 protein: CASTEDRGLPIFVNQPQHF. DNA for the CDR3: TGTGCCAGCACAGAGGACAGGGGGCTCCCCATCTTCGTCAATCAGCCCCAGCATTTT.

V is TRBV28 and J is TRBJ1-5; 7 bases are shared with TRBD1. V dropped 5 bases and J dropped 6; count of bases not matched to a gene: 7. The germline V gene has CDR1 MDHEN and CDR2 SYDVKM. CDR3 length: 14 residues. This CDR3 is CASSPTGFSQPQHF. DNA for the CDR3: TGTGCCAGCAGTCCGACAGGGTTCTCTCAGCCCCAGCATTTT. Full variable domain (missing parts from reference TRBV28 and TRBJ1-5): DVKVTQSSRYLVKRTGEKVFLECVQDMDHENMFWYRQDPGLGLRLIYFSYDVKMKEKGDIPEGYSVSREKKERFSLILESASTNQTSMYLCASSPTGFSQPQHFGDGTRLSIL.

The gene calls are TRBV13 and TRBJ1-5, with unresolved D. Trimming shortened V by 5 bases and J by 0 bases, and 14 bases separated the two germline ends. CDR3 length: 16 amino acids. Germline-derived CDR1 and CDR2 are PRHDT and FYEKMQ (reference sequence). CDR3 nucleotides: TGTGCCAGCAGCCCCCAACCCCTCTATAGCAATCAGCCCCAGCATTTT. This codes for CASSPQPLYSNQPQHF.

The CDR3 nucleotides are TGTGCCAGCAGTCGCAGGGTCACCGGGGAGCTGTTTTTT. It is translated as CASSRRVTGELFF. V is TRBV5-4 and J is TRBJ2-2; TRBD1 is a possible D gene (5 bases). Deletions cut 5 bases from V and 4 bases from J, with 9 bases between. CDR3 length equals 13 residues. Germline CDR1 SGHNT, CDR2 YYREEE (reference sequence).

This clone occurred once. The chain has TRBV29-1 and TRBJ1-1, with unresolved D. Germline CDR1 reads SQVTM; CDR2 reads ANQGSEA. This CDR3 has 14 amino acids. V was clipped by 3 bases and J by 0 bases, with 11 bases between them. The DNA for the CDR3 is TGCAGCGTTGAGGCCGATAGGGTGAACACTGAAGCTTTCTTT. Amino acids: CSVEADRVNTEAFF. Using reference TRBV29-1 and TRBJ1-1 for the parts outside the CDR3, the full variable domain is SAVISQKPSRDICQRGTSLTIQCQVDSQVTMMFWYRQQPGQSLTLIATANQGSEATYESGFVIDKFPISRPNLTFSTLTVSNMSPEDSSIYLCSVEADRVNTEAFFGQGTRLTVV.

A few counts support this clone. The chain recombines TRBV9 with TRBJ1-1; no definite D call. The V gene's germline CDR1 is SGDLS and CDR2 YYNGEE. CDR3 length equals 15 residues. V lost 0 bases and J 3 bases, leaving 12 bases between the germline ends. CDR3 nucleotide sequence: TGTGCCAGCAGCGTAGATGGTCTTCCGGACACTGAAGCTTTCTTT. Its protein is CASSVDGLPDTEAFF.

The chain is built from TRBV5-6 and TRBJ2-3, with TRBD2 matching over 7 bases. V shed 0 bases, J shed 4 bases, and the junction held 2 bases outside the gene matches. CDR1 and CDR2 from the germline V gene are SGHDT and YYEEEE. This CDR3 is built from 14 residues. The CDR3: CASSLGLAPDTQYF. Here the CDR3 DNA reads TGTGCCAGCAGCTTGGGACTAGCCCCAGATACGCAGTATTTT. Looking up the rest from reference TRBV5-6 and TRBJ2-3 gives the full variable domain: DAGVTQSPTHLIKTRGQQVTLRCSPKSGHDTVSWYQQALGQGPQFIFQYYEEEERQRGNFPDRFSGHQFPNYSSELNVNALLLGDSALYLCASSLGLAPDTQYFGPGTRLTVL.

The chain has TRBV27 and TRBJ2-7; no reliable D call. The CDR3 runs to 13 residues. V lost 5 bases and J lost 4, with 12 bases in between. Germline V gene data show CDR1 as MNHEY and CDR2 as SMNVEV (reference sequence). In DNA, the CDR3 is TGTGCCAGCAGTCCCGGACCTTGGTACGAGCAGTACTTC. Translation gives CASSPGPWYEQYF.

This clone was counted between two and nine times. The CDR3 DNA follows: TGCGCCAGCAGCCAAGACCTGGCCAGCTCCTATAATTCACCCCTCCACTTT. Residues: CASSQDLASSYNSPLHF. The gene calls are TRBV4-3 and TRBJ1-6; D not certain. This CDR3 has 17 residues. The V gene lost 0 bases and the J gene lost 0 bases, with 9 bases spanning the gap. The germline V gene has CDR1 LGHNA and CDR2 YSLEER.

This clone is a singleton in its sample. V is TRBV14 and J is TRBJ2-4; no clear D. This CDR3 region has 17 residues. Germline V gene lookup returns CDR1 SGHDN and CDR2 FVKESK. Between the trimmed V and J ends, which lost 3 bases and 0 bases, there was a span of 15 bases. CDR3 sequence (DNA): TGTGCCAGCAGCCACCGACGGACGGGCCTAGCCAAAAACATTCAGTACTTC. As protein: CASSHRRTGLAKNIQYF.

This clone was detected once. The V call is TRBV5-4, the J call TRBJ2-4, with 14 bases fitting TRBD2. CDR1 SGHNT and CDR2 YYREEE come from the germline V gene (reference sequence). The CDR3 is 20 amino acids. The ends lost 4 bases at V and 0 bases at J; junction bases unmatched: 12. The CDR3 loop is CASSGGTSGGEPLAKNIQYF. The CDR3 DNA reads TGTGCCAGCAGCGGCGGGACTAGCGGGGGTGAACCGCTAGCCAAAAACATTCAGTACTTC. Based on the CDR3 plus reference TRBV5-4 and TRBJ2-4, the full variable domain is ETGVTQSPTHLIKTRGQQVTLRCSSQSGHNTVSWYQQALGQGPQFIFQYYREEENGRGNFPPRFSGLQFPNYSSELNVNALELDDSALYLCASSGGTSGGEPLAKNIQYFGAGTRLSVL.

The chain combines TRBV7-6 with TRBJ2-5, with unresolved D. Germline V CDR1 and CDR2: SGHVS, FNYEAQ. The CDR3 extends over 11 amino acids. V gave up 1 base and J gave up 7 bases, with 4 bases separating them. CDR3 protein: CASSLVGTQYF. DNA for the CDR3: TGTGCCAGCAGCTTAGTCGGGACCCAGTACTTC. Full variable domain (remainder filled in from reference TRBV7-6 and TRBJ2-5): GAGVSQSPRYKVTKRGQDVALRCDPISGHVSLYWYRQALGQGPEFLTYFNYEAQQDKSGLPNDRFSAERPEGSISTLTIQRTEQRDSAMYRCASSLVGTQYFGPGTRLLVL.

The chain carries TRBV30 and TRBJ2-3; D possibly corresponds to TRBD2 (8 bases). The V end lost 8 bases, the J end lost 4 bases, and 13 bases lay between the germline ends. Germline V gives CDR1 GTSNPN, CDR2 SVGIG (reference sequence). The CDR3 covers 12 residues. CDR3 bases: TGTGCCGGTAGCGGGACAGCAGATACGCAGTATTTT. Translation: CAGSGTADTQYF.

The rearrangement joins TRBV7-2 to TRBJ1-2; 8 positions match TRBD1. The CDR3 runs 13 residues. CDR1 is SGHTA and CDR2 is FQGNSA in the germline V gene. The V gene end was trimmed by 6 bases and the J gene end by 2 bases; junction bases not matched to a gene: 2. The CDR3 coding sequence is TGTGCCAGCAGTTGGGACAGGAACTATGGCTACACCTTC. Its protein is CASSWDRNYGYTF.

V gene TRBV28 combines with J gene TRBJ2-1; the match to TRBD2 covers 9 bases. The CDR3 is 12 residues long. J lost 8 bases, V lost 6 bases, and 2 bases had no gene match. Looked up from germline, CDR1 is MDHEN and CDR2 is SYDVKM. The DNA for the CDR3 is TGTGCCAGCAGGAGCGGGAGGCATGAGCAGTTCTTC. Residues: CASRSGRHEQFF.

The chain joins TRBV7-2 to TRBJ1-2; D unresolved. Germline V gives CDR1 SGHTA, CDR2 FQGNSA. Trimming cost V 1 base and J 7 bases, with 4 bases left between them. The CDR3 covers 11 residues. The CDR3 is CASSLVVGYTF. CDR3 in DNA: TGTGCCAGCAGCTTAGTAGTTGGCTACACCTTC.